The clone carrying this T cell receptor (beta chain) was seen only a few times. The data derive from a study of blood T cell repertoires in COVID-19. As for the study in general: There were acute and convalescent COVID-19 samples, and they came from the United States, Italy and Spain. The cDNA or gDNA used as material had been derived from T cells, B-cell-depleted T cells, or PBMCs.

The CDR3 sequence is 14 residues long. Germline assignment: CDR1 SGHNT and CDR2 YYREEE (reference sequence). The J segment lost 3 bases and the V segment lost 4 bases, leaving 3 bases of the junction unmatched. Sequenced by immunoSEQ multiplex PCR; TCRdb stores in-frame clones only, minus some. The table shows hundreds of thousands of clones, with about nine tenths occurring only once. Sequences were obtained from PBMCs or T cells enriched from blood (not recorded which). The chain combines TRBV5-4 with TRBJ1-2, with 10 bases identical to TRBD1. The sequence derives from a woman aged 18-35 years who had recovered from COVID-19. The CDR3, as DNA: TGTGCCAGCAGCCCGGACAGGGGGGACTATGGCTACACCTTC. Protein sequence: CASSPDRGDYGYTF.